Sequencing of this T cell receptor beta chain was carried out in a study of blood T cell repertoires in COVID-19. Study background: Acute-phase and convalescent COVID-19 samples originated in the United States, Italy and Spain. The cDNA or gDNA used as material had been derived from T cells, B-cell-depleted T cells, or PBMCs.

As processed by the authors: The assay estimated nucleated cells by amplifying reference gene primers. Here immunoSEQ multiplex PCR was the method, and the copy in TCRdb shows in-frame clones only, minus some. V and J calls and clone size follow that table, whereas D and trimming were derived from the DNA. The data hold 130,000 or so clones, with about 80% observed a single time. The CDR3 contains 13 residues. Per the germline V gene, CDR1 is LNHDA and CDR2 is SQIVND (reference sequence). Trimming shortened V by 3 bases and J by 4 bases, and 8 bases separated the two germline ends. The receptor was isolated from a man aged 60 to 75 with active or convalescent COVID-19. This sequence joins TRBV19 and TRBJ2-3; no firm D call. The specimen sequenced was peripheral blood. The DNA of the CDR3 is TGTGCCAGTAGTATGGCGGTGGCAGATACGCAGTATTTT. It specifies CASSMAVADTQYF.